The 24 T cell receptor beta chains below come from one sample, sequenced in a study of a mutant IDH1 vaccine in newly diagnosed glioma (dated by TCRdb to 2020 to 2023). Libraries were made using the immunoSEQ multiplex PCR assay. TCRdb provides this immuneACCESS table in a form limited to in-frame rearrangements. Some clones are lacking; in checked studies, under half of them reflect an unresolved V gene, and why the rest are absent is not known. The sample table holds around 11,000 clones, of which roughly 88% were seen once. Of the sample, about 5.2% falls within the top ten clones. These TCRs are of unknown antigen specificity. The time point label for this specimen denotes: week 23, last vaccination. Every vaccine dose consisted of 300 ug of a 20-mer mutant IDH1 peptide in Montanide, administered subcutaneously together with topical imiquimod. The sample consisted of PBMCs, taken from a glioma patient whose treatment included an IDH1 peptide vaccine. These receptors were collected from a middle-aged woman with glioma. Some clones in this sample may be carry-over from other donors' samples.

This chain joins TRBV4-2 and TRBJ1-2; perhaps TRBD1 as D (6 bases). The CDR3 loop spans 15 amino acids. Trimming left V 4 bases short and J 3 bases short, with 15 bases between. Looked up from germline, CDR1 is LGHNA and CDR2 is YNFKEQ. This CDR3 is CASSPRDTAHYGYTF. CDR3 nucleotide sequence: TGTGCCAGCAGCCCGCGGGACACAGCCCACTATGGCTACACCTTC.

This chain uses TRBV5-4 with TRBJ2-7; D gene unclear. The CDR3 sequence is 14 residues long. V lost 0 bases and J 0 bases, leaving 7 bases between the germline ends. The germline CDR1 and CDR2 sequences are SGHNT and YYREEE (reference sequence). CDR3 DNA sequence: TGTGCCAGCAGCTTGGCGGATAGCTCCTACGAGCAGTACTTC. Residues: CASSLADSSYEQYF. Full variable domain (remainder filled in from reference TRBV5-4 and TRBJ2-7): ETGVTQSPTHLIKTRGQQVTLRCSSQSGHNTVSWYQQALGQGPQFIFQYYREEENGRGNFPPRFSGLQFPNYSSELNVNALELDDSALYLCASSLADSSYEQYFGPGTRLTVT.

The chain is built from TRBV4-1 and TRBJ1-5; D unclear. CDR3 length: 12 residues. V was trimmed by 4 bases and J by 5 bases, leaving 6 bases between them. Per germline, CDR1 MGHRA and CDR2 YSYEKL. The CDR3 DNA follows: TGCGCCAGCAGCCTAATTCATCAGCCCCAGCATTTT. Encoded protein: CASSLIHQPQHF.

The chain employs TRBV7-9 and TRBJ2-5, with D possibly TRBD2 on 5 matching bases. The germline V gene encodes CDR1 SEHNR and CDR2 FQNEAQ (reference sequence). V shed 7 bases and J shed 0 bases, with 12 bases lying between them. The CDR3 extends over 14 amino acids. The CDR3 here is CASMPRDNQETQYF. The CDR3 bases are TGTGCCAGCATGCCTCGGGATAACCAAGAGACCCAGTACTTC.

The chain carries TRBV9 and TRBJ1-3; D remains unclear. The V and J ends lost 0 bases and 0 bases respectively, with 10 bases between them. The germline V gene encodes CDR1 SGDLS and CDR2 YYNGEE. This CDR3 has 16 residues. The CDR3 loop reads CASSVGPESSGNTIYF. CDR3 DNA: TGTGCCAGCAGCGTAGGTCCAGAGAGCTCTGGAAACACCATATATTTT.

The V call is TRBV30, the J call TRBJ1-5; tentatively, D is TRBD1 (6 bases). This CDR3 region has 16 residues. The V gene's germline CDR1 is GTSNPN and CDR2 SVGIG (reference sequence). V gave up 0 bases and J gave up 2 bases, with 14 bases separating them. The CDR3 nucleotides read TGTGCCTGGAGTGTAGACGGACAGATAGGCAATCAGCCCCAGCATTTT. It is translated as CAWSVDGQIGNQPQHF.

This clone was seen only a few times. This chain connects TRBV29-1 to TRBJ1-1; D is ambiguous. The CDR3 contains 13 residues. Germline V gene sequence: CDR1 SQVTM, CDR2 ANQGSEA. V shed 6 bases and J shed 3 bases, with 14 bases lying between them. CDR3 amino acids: CSVKQSGDTEAFF. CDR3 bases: TGCAGCGTCAAGCAATCGGGTGACACTGAAGCTTTCTTT. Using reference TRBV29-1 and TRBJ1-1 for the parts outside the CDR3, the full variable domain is SAVISQKPSRDICQRGTSLTIQCQVDSQVTMMFWYRQQPGQSLTLIATANQGSEATYESGFVIDKFPISRPNLTFSTLTVSNMSPEDSSIYLCSVKQSGDTEAFFGQGTRLTVV.

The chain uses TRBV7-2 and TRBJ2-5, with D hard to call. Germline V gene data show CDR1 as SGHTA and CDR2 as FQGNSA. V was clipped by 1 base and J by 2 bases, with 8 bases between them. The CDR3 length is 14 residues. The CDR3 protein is CASSLDRRQETQYF. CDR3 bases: TGTGCCAGCAGCTTAGACCGACGACAAGAGACCCAGTACTTC.

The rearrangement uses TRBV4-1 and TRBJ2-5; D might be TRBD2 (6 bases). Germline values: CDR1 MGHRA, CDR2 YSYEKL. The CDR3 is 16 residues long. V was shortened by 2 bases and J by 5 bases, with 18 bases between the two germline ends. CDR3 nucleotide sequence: TGCGCCAGCAGCCAAACTAGCCCCCTGGCGATGGAGACCCAGTACTTC. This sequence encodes CASSQTSPLAMETQYF.

The CDR3 sequence: CASSLSPRKETQYF. The CDR3 DNA is TGTGCCAGCAGTTTATCTCCCAGAAAAGAGACCCAGTACTTC. This chain uses TRBV28 with TRBJ2-5; no definite D call. V lost 1 base and J lost 3, with 9 bases in between. Germline loops: CDR1 MDHEN, CDR2 SYDVKM. The CDR3 covers 14 residues. The entire variable domain, with the rest obtained from reference TRBV28 and TRBJ2-5, is as follows: DVKVTQSSRYLVKRTGEKVFLECVQDMDHENMFWYRQDPGLGLRLIYFSYDVKMKEKGDIPEGYSVSREKKERFSLILESASTNQTSMYLCASSLSPRKETQYFGPGTRLLVL.

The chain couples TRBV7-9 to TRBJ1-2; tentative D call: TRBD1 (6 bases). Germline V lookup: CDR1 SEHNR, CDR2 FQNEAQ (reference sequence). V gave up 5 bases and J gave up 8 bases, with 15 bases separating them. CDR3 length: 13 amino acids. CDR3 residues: CASSGQSAGGYTF. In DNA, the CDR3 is TGTGCCAGCAGCGGACAGAGTGCGGGCGGCTACACCTTC.

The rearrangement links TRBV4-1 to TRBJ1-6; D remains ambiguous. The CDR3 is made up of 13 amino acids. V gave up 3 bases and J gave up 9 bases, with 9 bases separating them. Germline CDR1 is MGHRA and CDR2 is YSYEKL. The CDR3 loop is CASSQVLISPLHF. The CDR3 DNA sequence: TGCGCCAGCAGCCAGGTACTGATTTCACCCCTCCACTTT.

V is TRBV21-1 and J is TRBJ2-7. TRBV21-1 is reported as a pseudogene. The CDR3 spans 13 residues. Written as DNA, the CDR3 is TGTGCCAGCAGCAAAGCGCCAAGTTACGAGCAGTACTTC. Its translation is CASSKAPSYEQYF.

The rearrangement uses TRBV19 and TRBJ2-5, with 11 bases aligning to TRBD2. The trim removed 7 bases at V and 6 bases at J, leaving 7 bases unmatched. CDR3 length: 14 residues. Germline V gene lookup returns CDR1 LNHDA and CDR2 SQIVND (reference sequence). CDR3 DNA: TGTGCCAGTAAGCTAGCGGGAGGATCGAAGACCCAGTACTTC. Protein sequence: CASKLAGGSKTQYF.

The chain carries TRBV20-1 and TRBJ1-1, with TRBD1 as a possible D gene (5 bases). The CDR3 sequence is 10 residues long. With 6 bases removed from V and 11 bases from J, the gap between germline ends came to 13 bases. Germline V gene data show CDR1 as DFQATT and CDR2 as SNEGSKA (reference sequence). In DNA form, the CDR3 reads TGCAGTGCCTTCATGGGGGTCGCTTTCTTT. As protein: CSAFMGVAFF.

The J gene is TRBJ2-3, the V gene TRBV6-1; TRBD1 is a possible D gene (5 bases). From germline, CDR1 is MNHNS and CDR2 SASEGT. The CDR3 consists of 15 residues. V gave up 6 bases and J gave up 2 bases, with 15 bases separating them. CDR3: CASRGLRSTTDTQYF. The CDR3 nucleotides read TGTGCCAGCAGGGGGCTGCGTTCTACCACAGATACGCAGTATTTT.

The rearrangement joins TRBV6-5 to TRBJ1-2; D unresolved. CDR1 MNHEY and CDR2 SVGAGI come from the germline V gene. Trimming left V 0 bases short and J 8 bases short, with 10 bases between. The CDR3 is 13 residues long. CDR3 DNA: TGTGCCAGCAGTTACTCCGTCAGCCGCGGCTACACCTTC. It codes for CASSYSVSRGYTF.

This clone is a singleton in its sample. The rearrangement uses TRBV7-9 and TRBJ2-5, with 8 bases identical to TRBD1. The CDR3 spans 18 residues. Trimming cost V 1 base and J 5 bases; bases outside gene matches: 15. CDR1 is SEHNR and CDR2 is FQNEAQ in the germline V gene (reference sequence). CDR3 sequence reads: CASSLVVLGAGGRETQYF. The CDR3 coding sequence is TGTGCCAGCAGCTTAGTGGTTTTGGGGGCAGGGGGCCGGGAGACCCAGTACTTC.

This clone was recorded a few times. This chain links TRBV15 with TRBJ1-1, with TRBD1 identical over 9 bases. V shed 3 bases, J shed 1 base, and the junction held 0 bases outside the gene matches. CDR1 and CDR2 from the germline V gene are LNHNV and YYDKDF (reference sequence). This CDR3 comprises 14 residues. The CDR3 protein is CATSRGQGNTEAFF. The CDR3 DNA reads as TGTGCCACCAGCAGGGGACAGGGGAACACTGAAGCTTTCTTT.

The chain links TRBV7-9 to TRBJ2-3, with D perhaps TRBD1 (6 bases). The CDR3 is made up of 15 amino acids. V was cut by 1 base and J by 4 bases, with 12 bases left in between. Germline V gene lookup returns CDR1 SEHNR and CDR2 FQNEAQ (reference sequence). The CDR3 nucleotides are TGTGCCAGCAGCTTAGAGCTGCAGGGGCCAGATACGCAGTATTTT. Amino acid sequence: CASSLELQGPDTQYF.

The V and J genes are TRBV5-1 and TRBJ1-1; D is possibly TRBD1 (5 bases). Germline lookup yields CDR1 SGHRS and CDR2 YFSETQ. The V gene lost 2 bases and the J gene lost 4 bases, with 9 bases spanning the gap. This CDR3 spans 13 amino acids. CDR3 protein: CASSLTGPTEAFF. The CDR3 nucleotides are TGCGCCAGCAGCTTAACGGGACCCACTGAAGCTTTCTTT.

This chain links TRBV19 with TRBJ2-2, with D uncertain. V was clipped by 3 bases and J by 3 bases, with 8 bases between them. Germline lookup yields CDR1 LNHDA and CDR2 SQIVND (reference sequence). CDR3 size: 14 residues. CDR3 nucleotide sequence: TGTGCCAGTAGTATGGGCCGGTACACCGGGGAGCTGTTTTTT. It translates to CASSMGRYTGELFF.

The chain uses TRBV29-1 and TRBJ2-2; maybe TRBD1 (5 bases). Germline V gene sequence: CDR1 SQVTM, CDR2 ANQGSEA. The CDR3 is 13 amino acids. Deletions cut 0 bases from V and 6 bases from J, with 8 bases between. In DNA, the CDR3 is TGCAGCGTTGAAGAGACAGAGGCCGGGGAGCTGTTTTTT. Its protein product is CSVEETEAGELFF.

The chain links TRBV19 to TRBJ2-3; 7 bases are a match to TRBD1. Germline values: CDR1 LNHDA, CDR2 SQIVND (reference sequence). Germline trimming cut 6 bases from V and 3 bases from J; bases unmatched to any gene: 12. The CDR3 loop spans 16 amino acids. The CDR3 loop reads CASRENRGWGTDTQYF. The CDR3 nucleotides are TGTGCCAGTAGGGAAAACAGGGGCTGGGGGACAGATACGCAGTATTTT.